This TCR beta chain appears in the sequencing data of a study of T cell responses to AZD1222 COVID-19 vaccine. Study-wide results and limits: Repertoires were sampled only after the peak T cell response. Among AZD1222 vaccinees, only five or six were seropositive at baseline. The breadth and depth of Spike-specific TCRs increased once two AZD1222 doses had been given.

The length of the CDR3 is 16 residues. Here immunoSEQ multiplex PCR was the method, and the copy in TCRdb shows in-frame clones only, minus some. This table has 83,000 or so clones, about 84% appearing once. For this clone: The antigen is undetermined. The sample carries other DNA sequences with the same CDR3.

This rearrangement joins TRBV21-1 to TRBJ2-7; the tabulated D call, TRBD2, remains unverified against the DNA. TRBV21-1 corresponds to a pseudogene. This receptor was obtained from an adult in good health. The source was peripheral blood, collected on day 0 of AZD1222 vaccination. The CDR3: CASSKALMRVYYEQYF. Written as DNA, the CDR3 is TGTGCCAGCAGCAAAGCGCTCATGCGGGTCTACTACGAGCAGTACTTC.